Listed below are T cell receptor beta chains from one sample, sequenced in a study of T cell repertoires in ileal Crohn's disease. Measured with immunoSEQ multiplex PCR; TCRdb has only the in-frame clones, and not every one. The sample has some 5,000 clones, approximately 85% seen once. The sequencing sample was made of ileal tissue. These receptors were collected from an adult with Crohn's disease. The CDR3 runs from the conserved cysteine through the conserved F or W. The D gene is left open where the match is weak.

J gene,CDR3 length,V gene,D gene,CDR3 protein,CDR3 DNA
TRBJ1-5,15,TRBV4-1,TRBD1,CASSRGQGTDQPQHF,TGCGCCAGCAGCCGCGGACAGGGGACTGATCAGCCCCAGCATTTT
TRBJ1-6,13,TRBV19,NA,CASTPSENSPLHF,TGTGCCAGTACCCCGAGCGAGAATTCACCCCTCCACTTT
TRBJ2-6,15,TRBV9,NA,CASSPEVAGANVLTF,TGTGCCAGCAGCCCCGAGGTAGCCGGGGCCAACGTCCTGACTTTC
TRBJ2-1,15,TRBV18,TRBD2,CASSPILAGGHEQFF,TGTGCCAGCTCACCAATCCTAGCGGGGGGCCATGAGCAGTTCTTC
TRBJ1-5,15,TRBV12-2,NA,CASRPVGQGEQPQHF,TGTGCAAGTCGCCCAGTGGGACAGGGGGAGCAGCCCCAGCATTTT
TRBJ2-5,17,TRBV5-5,NA,CASSPARGLATGETQYF,TGTGCCAGCAGCCCGGCGCGCGGGCTAGCGACGGGGGAGACCCAGTACTTC
TRBJ1-2,16,TRBV5-6,NA,CASSLGSGMKSYGYTF,TGTGCCAGCAGCTTGGGGTCAGGGATGAAAAGCTATGGCTACACCTTC
TRBJ2-2,13,TRBV2,NA,CASSGKPTGELFF,TGTGCCAGCAGTGGAAAGCCCACCGGGGAGCTGTTTTTT
TRBJ2-1,15,TRBV11-3,NA,CASSLDPSSVTEQFF,TGTGCCAGCAGCTTAGATCCTAGCTCAGTGACTGAGCAGTTCTTC
TRBJ1-1,14,TRBV2,TRBD1,CASSPRQGVTEAFF,TGTGCCAGCAGCCCCCGACAGGGGGTCACTGAAGCTTTCTTT
TRBJ2-3,13,TRBV6-4,NA,CASSVSEVDTQYF,TGTGCCAGCAGTGTGTCCGAGGTAGATACGCAGTATTTT
TRBJ1-2,13,TRBV28,NA,CASSFGGNYGYTF,TGTGCCAGCAGTTTCGGGGGGAACTATGGCTACACCTTC